Presented here are 20 T cell receptor beta chains from one specimen sequenced in a study of blood T cell repertoires in COVID-19 (dated by TCRdb to 2020 to 2022). Library prep was done by the immunoSEQ multiplex PCR assay. In its TCRdb copy, this immuneACCESS table keeps in-frame sequences only and misses some clones. Where compared with another copy, unresolved V genes explain less than half of these, and the others have no known cause. Within this sample are more than 35,000 clones, with roughly 78% of them counted one time only. Clones ranked in the top ten supply around 25% of the sample. The sample comprised peripheral blood. These TCRs come from a man between 65 and 80 years old with acute or convalescent COVID-19.

The chain carries TRBV19 and TRBJ1-4; 9 bases are shared with TRBD1. V shed 3 bases and J 5 bases; nucleotides not matched to a gene: 16. Germline-derived CDR1 and CDR2 are LNHDA and SQIVND (reference sequence). The CDR3 length is 19 residues. CDR3 nucleotide sequence: TGTGCCAGTAGTATGATAAGAGGGACAGGGATTAAGTACAATGAAAAACTGTTTTTT. This encodes CASSMIRGTGIKYNEKLFF.

The genes are TRBV10-3 and TRBJ2-1, with 11 bases fitting TRBD2. Germline V gives CDR1 ENHRY, CDR2 SYGVKD. V lost 3 bases and J lost 5; bases outside the gene matches: 9. CDR3 length: 17 residues. In DNA, the CDR3 is TGTGCCATCAGTGAAGGTAGCGGGAGGGCACGGGACAATGAGCAGTTCTTC. It is translated as CAISEGSGRARDNEQFF.

This clone was seen a few times. The chain joins TRBV13 to TRBJ1-2; 10 bases are shared with TRBD1. Germline trimming cut 5 bases from V and 0 bases from J; bases unmatched to any gene: 3. In germline, CDR1 is PRHDT, CDR2 FYEKMQ (reference sequence). There are 15 residues in the CDR3. Written as DNA, the CDR3 is TGTGCCAGCAGCGCGGGACAGGGGTCTAACTATGGCTACACCTTC. This gives the protein CASSAGQGSNYGYTF.

This sequence joins TRBV15 and TRBJ1-2; 9 nucleotides agree with TRBD1. Germline loops: CDR1 LNHNV, CDR2 YYDKDF (reference sequence). This CDR3 region has 14 residues. Trimming at V came to 4 bases and at J to 4 bases, leaving 4 bases not matched to a gene. The CDR3, as DNA: TGTGCCACCAGCACCTTGACAGGGGGCTATGGCTACACCTTC. Its protein is CATSTLTGGYGYTF.

The rearrangement joins TRBV27 to TRBJ1-4; TRBD1 is a possible D gene (6 bases). Trimming took 11 bases from V and 0 from J, leaving 10 bases between them. Germline CDR1 MNHEY, CDR2 SMNVEV (reference sequence). The CDR3 is made up of 13 amino acids. CDR3 in amino acids: CASQGTTNEKLFF. CDR3 coding DNA: TGTGCCTCCCAGGGGACAACTAATGAAAAACTGTTTTTT.

This clone appeared a few times. V usage is TRBV6-6 and J usage is TRBJ2-3, with 9 bases fitting TRBD1. J was trimmed by 3 bases and V by 2 bases; bases with no gene match: 3. Germline loops: CDR1 MNHNY, CDR2 SVGAGI (reference sequence). The CDR3 has 15 residues. DNA of the CDR3: TGTGCCAGCAGTTACCCCGGACAGGGGACAGATACGCAGTATTTT. It specifies CASSYPGQGTDTQYF.

The rearrangement links TRBV28 to TRBJ1-2, with 7 bases identical to TRBD1. V dropped 2 bases and J dropped 8; count of bases not matched to a gene: 8. From germline, CDR1 is MDHEN and CDR2 SYDVKM. The CDR3 contains 14 residues. The DNA for the CDR3 is TGTGCCAGCAGTTTAAGGTCGGCAGGGGGGGGCTACACCTTC. This encodes CASSLRSAGGGYTF.

J is TRBJ2-1 and V is TRBV7-9, with D possibly TRBD1 on 6 matching bases. The CDR3 has 15 residues. Trimming cost V 5 bases and J 4 bases, with 15 bases left between them. Germline values: CDR1 SEHNR, CDR2 FQNEAQ (reference sequence). The CDR3 loop is CASSHPGHPYNEQFF. Written as DNA, the CDR3 is TGTGCCAGCAGCCATCCGGGACACCCATACAATGAGCAGTTCTTC.

The rearrangement links TRBV24-1 to TRBJ1-2; 7 positions agree with TRBD1. After removal of 9 bases from V and 8 bases from J, the junction contained 17 bases not matched to a gene. This CDR3 contains 15 residues. Germline V lookup: CDR1 KGHDR, CDR2 SFDVKD. This CDR3 is CATSDPGQARKGYTF. CDR3 nucleotide sequence: TGTGCCACCTCAGATCCAGGACAGGCAAGGAAGGGCTACACCTTC.

The rearrangement joins TRBV29-1 to TRBJ1-5; 7 bases match TRBD1. The CDR3 length is 14 residues. V trimming: 6 bases; J trimming: 4 bases; junction bases outside the gene matches: 9. Germline CDR1 reads SQVTM; CDR2 reads ANQGSEA. In nucleotides, the CDR3 is TGCAGCGTACATTCGGGACAGAGAAATCAGCCCCAGCATTTT. Its translation is CSVHSGQRNQPQHF.

This clone occurred a few times. This chain uses TRBV24-1 with TRBJ2-5; 7 bases line up with TRBD2. The CDR3 length is 15 residues. Germline trimming cut 10 bases from V and 2 bases from J; bases unmatched to any gene: 12. CDR1 is KGHDR, CDR2 SFDVKD, per germline. The CDR3 loop is CATASLAVDQETQYF. CDR3 nucleotide sequence: TGTGCCACTGCCTCCCTAGCGGTGGATCAAGAGACCCAGTACTTC.

This clone has just one count. The chain has TRBV5-8 and TRBJ2-5; TRBD2 agrees at 13 bases. J lost 2 bases, V lost 0 bases, and 7 bases had no gene match. Germline assignment: CDR1 SGHTS and CDR2 YDEGEE. The CDR3 runs to 18 residues. The DNA of the CDR3 is TGTGCCAGCAGCTTGGTGGGGACTAGCGGGGCCAAACAAGAGACCCAGTACTTC. Its protein product is CASSLVGTSGAKQETQYF.

The CDR3 DNA reads TGCGCCAGCAGCTTGGGCCAGGGGTGGACTGAAGCTTTCTTT. It codes for CASSLGQGWTEAFF. V and J are TRBV5-1 and TRBJ1-1, with a tentative D call TRBD1 (6 bases). Germline V lookup: CDR1 SGHRS, CDR2 YFSETQ. V gave up 0 bases and J gave up 5 bases, with 11 bases separating them. The length of the CDR3 is 14 residues.

V gene TRBV19 combines with J gene TRBJ2-3, with D possibly matching TRBD2 (5 bases). With 2 bases removed from V and 8 bases from J, the gap between germline ends came to 8 bases. Germline V CDR1 and CDR2: LNHDA, SQIVND (reference sequence). This CDR3 comprises 12 residues. The DNA for the CDR3 is TGTGCCAGTAGTATACTAGGAGGTACGCAGTATTTT. It yields the protein CASSILGGTQYF.

This clone has a handful of counts. The chain links TRBV9 to TRBJ2-7, with 7 bases lining up with TRBD1. The CDR3 length is 13 residues. V lost 3 bases and J lost 7; bases outside the gene matches: 7. CDR1 and CDR2 from the germline V gene are SGDLS and YYNGEE. CDR3 loop: CASSGDSREEQYF. The DNA of the CDR3 is TGTGCCAGCAGCGGGGACAGTCGGGAAGAGCAGTACTTC.

The gene calls are TRBV6-1 and TRBJ2-5, with unresolved D. Trimming stripped 3 bases from V and 4 bases from J, with 12 bases between. CDR3 size: 14 residues. The V gene's germline CDR1 is MNHNS and CDR2 SASEGT. CDR3 residues: CASSEVRSPETQYF. In nucleotides, the CDR3 is TGTGCCAGCAGTGAGGTCAGATCTCCAGAGACCCAGTACTTC.

The genes are TRBV9 and TRBJ2-1; D is perhaps TRBD2 (6 bases). Germline CDR1 and CDR2: SGDLS and YYNGEE. The CDR3 totals 13 residues. V lost 3 bases to trimming and J lost 6 bases, with 10 bases between them. CDR3 residues: CASSASDLNEQFF. The CDR3 nucleotides are TGTGCCAGCAGCGCTAGCGACCTCAATGAGCAGTTCTTC. Filled out from reference TRBV9 and TRBJ2-1, the complete variable domain reads DSGVTQTPKHLITATGQRVTLRCSPRSGDLSVYWYQQSLDQGLQFLIQYYNGEERAKGNILERFSAQQFPDLHSELNLSSLELGDSALYFCASSASDLNEQFFGPGTRLTVL.

The rearrangement links TRBV9 to TRBJ2-5, with 8 bases fitting TRBD1. The CDR3 extends over 16 amino acids. Germline V gene sequence: CDR1 SGDLS, CDR2 YYNGEE. Losses at the gene ends were 3 bases for V and 5 bases for J; bases not matched to a gene: 12. This CDR3 reads CASSAGQGGLWETQYF. CDR3 nucleotide sequence: TGTGCCAGCAGCGCAGGACAGGGAGGATTGTGGGAGACCCAGTACTTC.

This sequence joins TRBV19 and TRBJ2-7; D is unresolved. The CDR3 loop spans 12 amino acids. V gave up 1 base and J gave up 6 bases, with 7 bases separating them. CDR1 is LNHDA, CDR2 SQIVND, per germline (reference sequence). Written as DNA, the CDR3 is TGTGCCAGTAGTATAGGAGGCCGCGAGCAGTACTTC. This codes for CASSIGGREQYF.

The rearrangement uses TRBV5-1 and TRBJ2-5, with 8 bases matching TRBD2. The J segment lost 7 bases and the V segment lost 3 bases, leaving 8 bases of the junction unmatched. The CDR3 extends over 14 amino acids. CDR1 is SGHRS, CDR2 YFSETQ, per germline. The DNA of the CDR3 is TGCGCCAGCAGCTCCCCGGGACTAGAAGGGACCCAGTACTTC. Translated: CASSSPGLEGTQYF.